The source of this T cell receptor (beta chain) is a study of OX40 agonist ivuxolimab in advanced cancers. Whole-study context: Subjects had a mean age of about 57 years, with a range of roughly 20 to 79; just over 80% were male. Participants could have had prior anti-PD-1, anti-PD-L1 or anti-CTLA-4 therapy, and approximately 40% had some.

Germline assignment: CDR1 MNHNY and CDR2 SVGAGI (reference sequence). CDR3 size: 14 residues. V was trimmed by 4 bases and J by 2 bases, leaving 12 bases between them. The table came from immunoSEQ multiplex PCR; TCRdb's copy has only in-frame clones and leaves some out. Of roughly 34,000 clones listed, approximately 88% are singletons. Study-wide results and caveats: Among some nonresponders, normalized T-cell clonal expansion was also low. Patients who responded partially at 0.1-3.0 mg/kg showed clonal expansion ranking among the lowest.

Details on this clone: Its target is unknown.

The TCR sequence derives from an adult with an advanced solid tumor such as melanoma, head and neck, liver or kidney cancer. The source was CD4+ or CD8+ T cells sorted from blood, collected in a trial of the OX40 agonist ivuxolimab. V usage is TRBV6-6 and J usage is TRBJ2-7; perhaps TRBD1 as D (6 bases). CDR3 nucleotide sequence: TGTGCCAGCAGTTTCGCCGGGACAACCTACGAGCAGTACTTC. It codes for CASSFAGTTYEQYF.